One T cell receptor (beta chain) is described in this entry. Its antigen is not identified. The data stem from a study of graft-versus-host responses after intestinal transplantation. Study-level information: Each of the recipients got a multivisceral, liver-intestinal, or isolated intestinal transplant. Recipients were all induced with anti-thymocyte globulin, then given tacrolimus and steroids for 2 to 3 years.

Germline V gene lookup returns CDR1 MRHNA and CDR2 SNTAGT. CDR3 length: 14 residues. V shed 2 bases and J 6 bases; nucleotides not matched to a gene: 0. General study findings and limits: Declining HvG levels early post-transplant were linked to peak circulating GvH clone levels.

The data were produced by immunoSEQ multiplex PCR, yet TCRdb's version contains in-frame clones alone and is incomplete. The sample holds approximately 14,000 clones; more than 70% are singletons and the top ten take 6% to 7%. The V call is TRBV6-4, the J call TRBJ2-1, with 11 positions matching TRBD1. The sample in question was bone marrow, obtained approximately 120 days after intestinal transplantation. This receptor was identified in a human patient who received an intestinal transplant, so some T cells may come from the graft donor. In DNA, the CDR3 is TGTGCCAGCAGTGACGGGACAGGGGGCAATGAGCAGTTCTTC. Amino acids: CASSDGTGGNEQFF.